The next 22 T cell receptor beta chains were all read from a single sample in a study of cytomegalovirus exposure and HLA in healthy donors. The PCR contained 60 Vbeta and 13 Jbeta primers. Repertoires were generated with immunoSEQ multiplex PCR, while TCRdb's copy carries only in-frame clones and drops some. In the table there are tens of thousands of clones, 65% to 70% of which are singletons. Source material: PBMCs. The receptors were gathered from a middle-aged man in good health and CMV-seropositive.

The chain recombines TRBV28 with TRBJ1-3; 9 bases align to TRBD1. V lost 6 bases to trimming and J lost 4 bases; unmatched junction nucleotides: 1. From germline, CDR1 is MDHEN and CDR2 SYDVKM. There are 13 residues in the CDR3. This CDR3 reads CASRTGGGNTIYF. The CDR3 DNA sequence: TGTGCCAGCAGGACAGGGGGGGGAAACACCATATATTTT.

The rearrangement uses TRBV30 and TRBJ2-3; 7 bases agree with TRBD2. V lost 4 bases, J lost 9 bases, and 13 bases stayed unmatched. Germline CDR1 and CDR2: GTSNPN and SVGIG (reference sequence). The CDR3 loop spans 14 amino acids. The CDR3 loop is CAWNPFAGVSTQYF. DNA for the CDR3: TGTGCCTGGAACCCGTTCGCGGGGGTATCAACGCAGTATTTT.

CDR3 sequence reads: CASSLQTSGLAKNIQYF. CDR3 DNA sequence: TGTGCCAGCAGTCTTCAGACTAGCGGATTAGCCAAAAACATTCAGTACTTC. V is TRBV7-2 and J is TRBJ2-4; 9 bases map to TRBD2. The CDR3 sequence is 17 residues long. V trimming: 6 bases; J trimming: 0 bases; junction bases outside the gene matches: 9. Germline CDR1 and CDR2: SGHTA and FQGNSA.

The chain joins TRBV4-3 to TRBJ2-3; 8 bases match TRBD2. Germline V gene data show CDR1 as LGHNA and CDR2 as YSLEER. This CDR3 is built from 21 residues. After removal of 0 bases from V and 4 bases from J, the junction contained 21 bases not matched to a gene. CDR3 region: CASSQELGAGGLRWGSDTQYF. The CDR3 bases are TGCGCCAGCAGCCAAGAGTTAGGGGCGGGGGGCCTCCGTTGGGGGTCAGATACGCAGTATTTT.

This sequence joins TRBV6-1 and TRBJ1-4, with D uncertain. The germline V and J ends were trimmed by 10 bases and 5 bases, with 14 bases remaining between them. Germline assignment: CDR1 MNHNS and CDR2 SASEGT. This CDR3 spans 13 amino acids. CDR3 sequence: CAILRGGNEKLFF. DNA of the CDR3: TGTGCCATTTTAAGAGGTGGGAATGAAAAACTGTTTTTT.

V gene TRBV27 combines with J gene TRBJ2-1; 8 positions match TRBD2. This CDR3 has 15 residues. V was clipped by 7 bases and J by 7 bases; unmatched bases: 12. Germline loops: CDR1 MNHEY, CDR2 SMNVEV (reference sequence). The CDR3 sequence is CASKRKPGGGNEQFF. CDR3 nucleotide sequence: TGTGCCAGCAAAAGGAAACCGGGAGGGGGGAATGAGCAGTTCTTC.

The chain couples TRBV5-1 to TRBJ2-5; TRBD2 is a possible D gene (5 bases). Germline CDR1 is SGHRS and CDR2 is YFSETQ. The CDR3 has 16 residues. V was clipped by 1 base and J by 6 bases, with 19 bases between them. The CDR3 sequence: CASSLFSAEEVKTQYF. In DNA form, the CDR3 reads TGCGCCAGCAGCTTGTTTAGCGCTGAAGAAGTAAAGACCCAGTACTTC.

The table lists this clone with a few counts. This chain uses TRBV29-1 with TRBJ1-3, with unresolved D. The germline gives CDR1 SQVTM, CDR2 ANQGSEA. Trimming removed 7 bases at V and 5 bases at J, with 12 bases between. The CDR3 is made up of 12 amino acids. CDR3: CSAEDGRNTIYF. The DNA for the CDR3 is TGCAGCGCCGAGGACGGGAGAAACACCATATATTTT.

This clone was seen more than once but under ten times. The genes are TRBV19 and TRBJ1-2, with D unresolved. Between the trimmed V and J ends, which lost 7 bases and 3 bases, there was a span of 9 bases. The CDR3 has 12 residues. Per the germline V gene, CDR1 is LNHDA and CDR2 is SQIVND (reference sequence). CDR3 residues: CASTKTDYGYTF. CDR3 nucleotides: TGTGCCAGTACAAAAACGGACTATGGCTACACCTTC.

The rearrangement uses TRBV2 and TRBJ1-2; 11 positions match TRBD1. In germline, CDR1 is SNHLY, CDR2 FYNNEI. Trimming cost V 9 bases and J 7 bases; bases outside gene matches: 10. The CDR3 totals 14 residues. The CDR3 here is CASGGGQGASGYTF. The DNA of the CDR3 is TGTGCCAGTGGCGGAGGACAGGGGGCTTCTGGCTACACCTTC.

This clone was seen a single time. The chain links TRBV9 to TRBJ1-1; D is uncertain. In germline, CDR1 is SGDLS, CDR2 YYNGEE. With 3 bases removed from V and 4 bases from J, the gap between germline ends came to 13 bases. The CDR3 extends over 14 amino acids. CDR3 coding DNA: TGTGCCAGCAGCGAGGCCCCCGAGGGCACTGAAGCTTTCTTT. Encoded protein: CASSEAPEGTEAFF.

This chain uses TRBV2 with TRBJ2-7; 15 nucleotides line up with TRBD2. The CDR3 has 15 residues. CDR1 is SNHLY, CDR2 FYNNEI, per germline. The ends lost 7 bases at V and 4 bases at J; junction bases unmatched: 5. CDR3 sequence (DNA): TGTGCCAGCATCCTAGGACTAGCGGGGGGGTACGAGCAGTACTTC. Translated: CASILGLAGGYEQYF.

The chain carries TRBV2 and TRBJ1-2, with TRBD1 identical over 8 bases. J lost 9 bases, V lost 7 bases, and 10 bases had no gene match. The germline V gene encodes CDR1 SNHLY and CDR2 FYNNEI. This CDR3 contains 13 residues. The DNA for the CDR3 is TGTGCCAGCACTACCCGGGGACAGGACCGCTACACCTTC. Protein product: CASTTRGQDRYTF.

A few counts support this clone. This chain connects TRBV9 to TRBJ1-2; tentatively, D is TRBD1 (6 bases). V was shortened by 4 bases and J by 7 bases, with 14 bases between the two germline ends. Germline V lookup: CDR1 SGDLS, CDR2 YYNGEE. The CDR3 runs 13 residues. The CDR3: CASSSTGPPGYTF. The CDR3 DNA sequence: TGTGCCAGCAGCTCCACAGGGCCCCCTGGCTACACCTTC. The variable domain in full, with the rest retrieved from reference TRBV9 and TRBJ1-2, is DSGVTQTPKHLITATGQRVTLRCSPRSGDLSVYWYQQSLDQGLQFLIQYYNGEERAKGNILERFSAQQFPDLHSELNLSSLELGDSALYFCASSSTGPPGYTFGSGTRLTVV.

The rearrangement uses TRBV4-1 and TRBJ2-1; perhaps TRBD2 as D (7 bases). Germline CDR1 and CDR2: MGHRA and YSYEKL. CDR3 length: 14 residues. Trimming took 0 bases from V and 7 from J, leaving 10 bases between them. The CDR3, as DNA: TGCGCCAGCAGCCAAGAAAGGGGGGGAAATGAGCAGTTCTTC. This encodes CASSQERGGNEQFF.

V usage is TRBV15 and J usage is TRBJ2-5; 9 bases line up with TRBD2. In germline, CDR1 is LNHNV, CDR2 YYDKDF (reference sequence). V dropped 3 bases and J dropped 1; count of bases not matched to a gene: 6. The CDR3 is 16 amino acids. The CDR3 DNA reads as TGTGCCACCAGCAGTGATAGCGGGGGACTCCAAGAGACCCAGTACTTC. Protein: CATSSDSGGLQETQYF.

The rearrangement joins TRBV9 to TRBJ1-5, with D unclear. Trimming shortened V by 3 bases and J by 0 bases, and 7 bases separated the two germline ends. The CDR3 has 14 residues. Per the germline V gene, CDR1 is SGDLS and CDR2 is YYNGEE. The chain's CDR3 is CASSAGYSNQPQHF. The DNA of the CDR3 is TGTGCCAGCAGCGCGGGGTATAGCAATCAGCCCCAGCATTTT.

The gene calls are TRBV6-1 and TRBJ1-2; TRBD1 agrees at 9 bases. This CDR3 is 17 amino acids long. Germline lookup yields CDR1 MNHNS and CDR2 SASEGT. V shed 3 bases and J 0 bases; nucleotides not matched to a gene: 8. The chain's CDR3 is CASSDGGTGRSNYGYTF. In DNA, the CDR3 is TGTGCCAGCAGTGATGGCGGGACAGGGAGATCTAACTATGGCTACACCTTC.

This clone was found a few times. The rearrangement joins TRBV4-1 to TRBJ1-2, with D possibly TRBD1 on 6 matching bases. Per germline, CDR1 MGHRA and CDR2 YSYEKL. This CDR3 is built from 14 residues. The V end lost 1 base, the J end lost 4 bases, and 10 bases lay between the germline ends. This CDR3 reads CASSQVAGVYGYTF. CDR3 sequence (DNA): TGCGCCAGCAGCCAAGTTGCAGGGGTCTATGGCTACACCTTC.

The chain has TRBV4-1 and TRBJ2-2; the match to TRBD2 covers 8 bases. The CDR3 consists of 15 residues. Germline values: CDR1 MGHRA, CDR2 YSYEKL. V was pared by 6 bases and J by 7 bases, with 10 bases of the junction left unmatched. CDR3 DNA: TGCGCCAGCAGGTCGGGGGGGCTAGGGGTCGGGGAGCTGTTTTTT. This translates into CASRSGGLGVGELFF.

This clone was counted a few times. The CDR3 nucleotides read TGTGCCTGGAGTCCTGGGCACACTGAAGCTTTCTTT. It is translated as CAWSPGHTEAFF. The V call is TRBV30, the J call TRBJ1-1; D is unclear. The V gene lost 2 bases and the J gene lost 3 bases, with 7 bases spanning the gap. This CDR3 spans 12 amino acids. CDR1 is GTSNPN, CDR2 SVGIG, per germline (reference sequence).

This clone occurred a few times. J is TRBJ1-1 and V is TRBV4-2; TRBD1 matches at 9 bases. V lost 1 base to trimming and J lost 6 bases; unmatched junction nucleotides: 6. The CDR3 totals 15 residues. Germline CDR1 and CDR2: LGHNA and YNFKEQ. CDR3 region: CASSQAGQGNPEAFF. The CDR3 nucleotides are TGTGCCAGCAGCCAAGCGGGACAGGGTAATCCTGAAGCTTTCTTT.